This is a list of T cell receptor beta chains from one sample in a study of blood T cell repertoires in COVID-19. Only in-frame clones appear in the TCRdb table, and some are missing; sequencing was by immunoSEQ multiplex PCR. This table holds 250,000 to 300,000 clones, 88% found once. The sample taken for sequencing was peripheral blood. Receptor source: a woman in her 30s with COVID-19, enrolled during active disease. CDR3s include the opening cysteine and the closing phenylalanine or tryptophan. A D gene is named only where the DNA matches it firmly. Clone size is stated in some rows and not others, as once, few, many or a class when expanded.

j_call	v_call	cdr3_length	d_call	clone_size	cdr3_aa	cdr3_nt
TRBJ1-5	TRBV6-2/TRBV6-3	15	TRBD1	-	CASSRGTATNQPQHF	TGTGCCAGCAGTAGAGGGACAGCTACCAATCAGCCCCAGCATTTT
TRBJ1-2	TRBV6-5	13	TRBD1	once	CASSYGTESGYTF	TGTGCCAGCAGTTACGGGACAGAATCTGGCTACACCTTC
TRBJ2-1	TRBV6-5	15	TRBD1	-	CASIKTGRAHNEQFF	TGTGCCAGCATCAAGACAGGGCGAGCCCACAATGAGCAGTTCTTC
TRBJ1-1	TRBV28	14	TRBD1	-	CASSLGTGNTEAFF	TGTGCCAGCAGTCTGGGGACAGGGAACACTGAAGCTTTCTTT
TRBJ1-6	TRBV4-1	15	TRBD1	-	CASSRQGQGNSPLHF	TGCGCCAGCAGCCGTCAGGGACAGGGGAATTCACCCCTCCACTTT
TRBJ2-7	TRBV29-1	14	TRBD1	few	CSVGTGATSYEQYF	TGCAGCGTGGGGACAGGGGCTACCTCCTACGAGCAGTACTTC
TRBJ2-7	TRBV7-2	15	TRBD2	-	CASSLDGTSGKVQYF	TGTGCCAGCAGCTTAGATGGGACTAGCGGGAAGGTGCAGTACTTC
TRBJ2-7	TRBV21-1	17	-	-	CASSRRTGDPKEYEQYF	TGTGCCAGCAGCAGGAGAACAGGGGATCCCAAAGAGTACGAGCAGTACTTC
TRBJ2-5	TRBV7-2	13	-	-	CASSLKRSETQYF	TGTGCCAGCAGCTTAAAGCGGAGCGAGACCCAGTACTTC
TRBJ1-1	TRBV6-6	13	-	-	CASRRQENTEAFF	TGTGCCAGCAGAAGACAGGAAAACACTGAAGCTTTCTTT
TRBJ2-7	TRBV14	15	TRBD1	-	CASSYRGTPSYEQYF	TGTGCCAGCAGTTACAGGGGGACTCCTTCCTACGAGCAGTACTTC
TRBJ2-7	TRBV7-9	14	-	-	CASSFTGTLNEQYF	TGTGCCAGCAGCTTCACCGGGACTCTGAACGAGCAGTACTTC
TRBJ2-7	TRBV18	15	TRBD1	-	CASSPPGTGVYEQYF	TGTGCCAGCTCACCACCCGGGACAGGGGTCTACGAGCAGTACTTC
TRBJ1-5	TRBV6-6	12	-	-	CAGGPGNQPQHF	TGTGCCGGCGGCCCCGGTAATCAGCCCCAGCATTTT
TRBJ2-7	TRBV27	15	TRBD2	-	CASSLGSSGSNEQYF	TGTGCCAGCAGCCTAGGGTCTAGCGGGAGTAACGAGCAGTACTTC
TRBJ2-7	TRBV18	17	TRBD2	-	CASSPRTSGVLFEEQYF	TGTGCCAGCTCACCCCGAACTAGCGGGGTCCTCTTTGAGGAGCAGTACTTC
TRBJ2-3	TRBV2	14	-	-	CASSEEGGKDTQYF	TGTGCCAGCAGTGAGGAGGGCGGGAAAGATACGCAGTATTTT
TRBJ2-2	TRBV7-3	14	-	-	CASKTGANTGELFF	TGTGCCAGCAAAACGGGTGCGAACACCGGGGAGCTGTTTTTT
TRBJ2-5	TRBV25-1	15	TRBD2	-	CASSEGTSGGETQYF	TGTGCCAGCAGTGAGGGGACTAGCGGGGGGGAGACCCAGTACTTC
TRBJ2-1	TRBV27	15	TRBD1	once	CASSVGQGTYNEQFF	TGTGCCAGCAGTGTAGGACAGGGGACGTACAATGAGCAGTTCTTC
TRBJ1-1	TRBV6-5	15	-	-	CASSTDRRVNTEAFF	TGTGCCAGCAGTACTGACAGGCGGGTGAACACTGAAGCTTTCTTT
TRBJ2-1	TRBV19	16	-	few	CASSILTTSSYNEQFF	TGTGCCAGTAGTATATTAACGACTAGCTCCTACAATGAGCAGTTCTTC
TRBJ2-1	TRBV11-2	15	TRBD1	-	CASSLGQGAYNEQFF	TGTGCCAGCAGCTTAGGACAGGGGGCTTACAATGAGCAGTTCTTC
TRBJ2-3	TRBV4-1	17	TRBD2	-	CASSQEGPGGSTDTQYF	TGCGCCAGCAGCCAAGAAGGCCCGGGGGGAAGCACAGATACGCAGTATTTT
TRBJ1-1	TRBV12-3/TRBV12-4	13	-	-	CASREFTGKEAFF	TGTGCCAGCAGGGAATTTACAGGGAAGGAAGCTTTCTTT
TRBJ1-5	TRBV4-1	15	TRBD1	-	CASSPDRVGSQPQHF	TGCGCCAGCAGCCCGGACAGGGTAGGGAGTCAGCCCCAGCATTTT
TRBJ2-7	TRBV25-1	10	-	once	CASGSYEQYF	TGTGCTTCCGGGTCCTACGAGCAGTACTTC
TRBJ1-2	TRBV19	15	-	-	CASTLGPVGGYGYTF	TGTGCCAGTACCCTTGGACCGGTAGGGGGCTATGGCTACACCTTC
TRBJ1-2	TRBV13	12	-	-	CASSFLNYGYTF	TGTGCCAGCAGCTTTCTTAACTATGGCTACACCTTC
TRBJ1-4	TRBV4-1	15	-	once	CASSPSGGEGEKLFF	TGCGCCAGCAGCCCGAGTGGGGGCGAAGGTGAAAAACTGTTTTTT
TRBJ2-7	TRBV2	13	-	-	CASSEGRGWEQYF	TGTGCCAGCAGTGAAGGTAGGGGATGGGAGCAGTACTTC
TRBJ2-1	TRBV2	15	-	-	CASSETPSSYNEQFF	TGTGCCAGCAGTGAAACTCCGAGCTCCTACAATGAGCAGTTCTTC
TRBJ1-1	TRBV9	17	-	-	CASSAELGRGPQAEAFF	TGTGCCAGCAGCGCAGAGTTGGGGCGCGGCCCGCAGGCTGAAGCTTTCTTT
TRBJ2-7	TRBV3-1/TRBV3-2	13	TRBD1	-	CASSSSTGEEQYF	TGTGCCAGCAGTTCCTCTACAGGGGAAGAGCAGTACTTC
TRBJ1-4	TRBV7-2	16	-	-	CASSLVGRTYNEKLFF	TGTGCCAGCAGCTTAGTCGGGAGAACCTATAATGAAAAACTGTTTTTT
TRBJ2-1	TRBV25-1	16	TRBD2	-	CASSSRRTSGRNEQFF	TGTGCCAGCAGTTCAAGACGGACTAGCGGGAGGAATGAGCAGTTCTTC
TRBJ2-4	TRBV9	14	-	once	CASSARESPGLLNF	TGTGCCAGCAGCGCGCGCGAATCACCGGGACTTCTGAACTTC
TRBJ2-5	TRBV2	14	TRBD1	-	CASILDRAGETQYF	TGTGCCAGCATTCTCGACAGGGCCGGCGAGACCCAGTACTTC
TRBJ1-1	TRBV28	15	-	-	CASNSPGQLNTEAFF	TGTGCCAGCAATTCCCCGGGACAATTGAACACTGAAGCTTTCTTT
TRBJ2-7	TRBV27	15	TRBD2	few	CASSLGLAGGREQYF	TGTGCCAGCAGTTTAGGACTAGCGGGAGGCAGAGAGCAGTACTTC
TRBJ2-7	TRBV4-1	15	TRBD2	-	CASSLTSGRGFEQYF	TGCGCCAGCAGCCTAACTAGCGGGAGGGGTTTCGAGCAGTACTTC
TRBJ1-4	TRBV7-8	15	TRBD1	-	CASSADRGRNEKLFF	TGTGCCAGCAGCGCAGACAGGGGGAGGAATGAAAAACTGTTTTTT
TRBJ2-2	TRBV19	15	TRBD1	-	CASSIGTGYSGELFF	TGTGCCAGTAGTATTGGGACAGGGTATAGCGGGGAGCTGTTTTTT
TRBJ2-7	TRBV11-2	13	TRBD2	-	CASSIGLAGEQYF	TGTGCCAGCAGCATCGGACTAGCTGGCGAGCAGTACTTC
TRBJ1-2	TRBV5-6	14	-	-	CASSVGRRDYGYTF	TGTGCCAGCAGCGTGGGACGGAGGGACTATGGCTACACCTTC
TRBJ1-1	TRBV27	12	-	once	CASKRVDHEAFF	TGTGCCAGCAAGAGAGTCGATCATGAAGCTTTCTTT
TRBJ1-1	TRBV6-5	13	-	-	CASSSPGGIEAFF	TGTGCCAGCAGTTCCCCCGGGGGGATTGAAGCTTTCTTT
TRBJ1-2	TRBV9	14	-	-	CASSSRQTIYGYTF	TGTGCCAGCAGCTCCAGACAGACCATTTATGGCTACACCTTC
TRBJ2-4	TRBV9	16	TRBD1	-	CASSDPGTGYSGIQYF	TGTGCCAGCAGCGATCCCGGGACAGGTTATAGCGGCATTCAGTACTTC
TRBJ2-7	TRBV5-1	11	-	-	CASSFEDEQYF	TGCGCCAGCAGCTTTGAGGACGAGCAGTACTTC
TRBJ1-4	TRBV3-1/TRBV3-2	15	-	-	CASSPWAGAEEKLFF	TGTGCCAGCAGCCCTTGGGCGGGGGCGGAAGAAAAACTGTTTTTT
TRBJ2-3	TRBV18	16	TRBD2	-	CASSRNSGTSVDTQYF	TGTGCCAGCTCACGAAATAGCGGGACGAGTGTCGATACGCAGTATTTT
TRBJ2-7	TRBV4-2	17	TRBD1	-	CASSLNPGTGDPYEQYF	TGTGCCAGCAGCCTAAACCCCGGGACAGGGGACCCCTACGAGCAGTACTTC
TRBJ2-7	TRBV24-1	12	TRBD2	once	CATDRGAYEQYF	TGTGCCACGGATCGGGGGGCCTACGAGCAGTACTTC
TRBJ2-1	TRBV5-5	18	TRBD2	-	CASSLGGLAGDYYNEQFF	TGTGCCAGCAGCTTGGGTGGACTAGCGGGGGACTACTATAATGAGCAGTTCTTC
TRBJ2-2	TRBV29-1	13	-	-	CSVGTLNTGELFF	TGCAGCGTTGGGACATTAAACACCGGGGAGCTGTTTTTT
TRBJ2-5	TRBV13	13	-	-	CASSLRQQETQYF	TGTGCCAGCAGCCTCCGACAGCAAGAGACCCAGTACTTC
TRBJ2-7	TRBV30	13	-	once	CAWRTVLNYEQYF	TGTGCCTGGAGGACTGTTTTAAACTACGAGCAGTACTTC